This record looks at one T cell receptor beta chain sequence and its context. Noted treatment: about 20 received Ad26.COV2.S at low or high dose, single or two shots; roughly five received placebo; per-sample allocation not given. Specimens were obtained on day 63 following the first vaccine or placebo injection. This adult donor, from Boston, was 18-55 years old. The germline CDR1 and CDR2 sequences are KGHSH and LQKENI. This CDR3 is built from 14 residues. V dropped 3 bases and J dropped 8; count of bases not matched to a gene: 5. Data came from immunoSEQ multiplex PCR; TCRdb stores just in-frame clones and leaves some out. The sample includes roughly 300,000 clones, less than 90% of them seen just once. The sample is drawn from a study of Ad26.COV2.S vaccination and SARS-CoV-2 variants. About the study: Donor got 5x10^10 or 1x10^11 viral particles of Ad26.COV2.S.

Specimen: peripheral blood, collected in a trial of Ad26.COV2.S vaccine versus placebo. V and J are TRBV18 and TRBJ2-1; 9 bases fit TRBD1. This clonotype was obtained from a person aged 18-60 years who received the Ad26.COV2.S COVID-19 vaccine or a placebo. CDR3 loop: CASSPGQGSYEQFF. The CDR3, as DNA: TGTGCCAGCTCACCGGGACAGGGATCGTATGAGCAGTTCTTC.